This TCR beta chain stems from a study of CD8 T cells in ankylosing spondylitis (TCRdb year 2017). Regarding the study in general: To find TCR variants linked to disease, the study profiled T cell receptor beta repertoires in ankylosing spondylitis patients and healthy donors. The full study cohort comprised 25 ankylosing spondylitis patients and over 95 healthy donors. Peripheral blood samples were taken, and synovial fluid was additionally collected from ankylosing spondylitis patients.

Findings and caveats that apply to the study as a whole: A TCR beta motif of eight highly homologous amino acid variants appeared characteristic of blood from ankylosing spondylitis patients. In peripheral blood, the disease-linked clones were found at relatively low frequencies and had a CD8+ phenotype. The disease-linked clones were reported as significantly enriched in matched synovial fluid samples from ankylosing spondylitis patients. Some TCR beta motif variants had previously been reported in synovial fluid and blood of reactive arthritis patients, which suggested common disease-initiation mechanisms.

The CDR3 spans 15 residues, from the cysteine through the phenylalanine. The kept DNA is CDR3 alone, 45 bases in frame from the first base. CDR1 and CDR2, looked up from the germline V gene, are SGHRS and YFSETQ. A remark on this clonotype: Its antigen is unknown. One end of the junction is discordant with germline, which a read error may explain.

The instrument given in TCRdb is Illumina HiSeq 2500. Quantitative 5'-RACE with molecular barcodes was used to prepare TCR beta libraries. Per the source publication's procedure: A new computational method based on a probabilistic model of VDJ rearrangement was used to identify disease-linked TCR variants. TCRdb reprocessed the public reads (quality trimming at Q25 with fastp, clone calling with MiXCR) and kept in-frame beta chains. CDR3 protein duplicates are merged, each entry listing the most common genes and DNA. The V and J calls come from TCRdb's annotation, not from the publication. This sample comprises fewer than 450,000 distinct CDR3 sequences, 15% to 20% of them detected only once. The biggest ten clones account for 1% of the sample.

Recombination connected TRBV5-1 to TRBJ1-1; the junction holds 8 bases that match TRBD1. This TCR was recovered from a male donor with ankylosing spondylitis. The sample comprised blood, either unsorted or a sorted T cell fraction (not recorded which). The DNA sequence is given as TGCGCCAGCAGCTTGGATCCTCGGACAGGGTCGGAAGCTTCCTTT. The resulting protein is CASSLDPRTGSEASF.